This T cell receptor beta chain stems from a study of CD8+ T cells in alopecia areata. In each case, RNA was isolated and then reverse transcribed into cDNA as the sequencing template. The method was immunoSEQ multiplex PCR; TCRdb's version includes in-frame clones alone and lacks a portion of them. The sample gives approximately 210,000 clones, 50% to 75% of which show up once; around 4.3% is in the top ten. This clone was counted a single time. Treatment of the sample: oral pan-JAK inhibitor, 5-10 mg twice daily. The germline V gene encodes CDR1 LGHNA and CDR2 YSLEER. V was pared by 0 bases and J by 0 bases, with 9 bases between. The CDR3 is 17 amino acids.

V and J are TRBV4-3 and TRBJ2-6, with D possibly being TRBD2 (5 bases). The source was CD4+ T cells sorted from blood, collected at week 4, from a patient treated with tofacitinib. The clonotype comes from a human donor with alopecia areata. CDR3 sequence reads: CASSQDGVFSGANVLTF. The CDR3 region has the DNA TGCGCCAGCAGCCAAGACGGGGTCTTCTCTGGGGCCAACGTCCTGACTTTC.